The 5 T cell receptor beta chains presented below share a single source sample, sequenced in a study of regulatory T cells in long-lasting Graves disease. Relying on iRepertoire HTBI primers and Arm-PCR of CDR3 regions, the team built TCR beta libraries. A single record per CDR3 protein comes from TCRdb applying MiXCR to the multiplex PCR reads. In the table there are hundreds of thousands of distinct CDR3 sequences, 16% of which are singletons. The sample's time point: newly diagnosed GD, antithyroid drugs for less than 3 months. With RNA extracted from PBMCs as input, the TCR library was made. These data were likewise used in another study, on T cells in Graves' hyperthyroidism and ophthalmopathy.

The sequencing used peripheral blood mononuclear cells (PBMCs), collected at new diagnosis, from a patient treated with antithyroid drugs. These receptors originate from a man aged 40-49 years with Graves disease.

This clonotype was observed at least ten times. The chain joins TRBV7-8 to TRBJ2-1; TRBD2 matches 9 bases. Looked up from germline, CDR1 is SGHVS and CDR2 is FQNEAQ. There are 16 residues in the CDR3. The V segment lost 2 bases and the J segment 0 bases; nucleotides outside the gene matches: 2. CDR3 sequence reads: CASSLLTSGSYNEQFF. CDR3 nucleotides: TGTGCCAGCAGCTTATTGACTAGCGGCTCCTACAATGAGCAGTTCTTC.

This clonotype was detected ten times or more. This chain links TRBV7-2 with TRBJ2-1, with 9 nucleotides matching TRBD2. From germline, CDR1 is SGHTA and CDR2 FQGNSA. V was pared by 4 bases and J by 9 bases, with 7 bases of the junction left unmatched. There are 14 residues in the CDR3. CDR3 sequence: CASSSHSGGLEQFF. For the CDR3, the DNA is TGTGCCAGCAGCTCCCATAGCGGGGGCCTTGAGCAGTTCTTC.

This clonotype occurred a few times. CDR3 coding DNA: TGTGCCAGCAGTTACCCCATCAAGGAGAATCAGCCCCAGCATTTT. It translates to CASSYPIKENQPQHF. The rearrangement uses TRBV6-2 or TRBV6-3 and TRBJ1-5; D gene uncertain. The CDR3 runs to 15 residues. Trimming stripped 2 bases from V and 4 bases from J, with 12 bases between. Germline V gene lookup returns CDR1 MNHEY and CDR2 SVGEGT.

This clonotype was seen at least ten times. The rearrangement joins TRBV7-2 to TRBJ2-5; D is unresolved. CDR3 size: 14 residues. Trimming took 1 base from V and 5 from J, leaving 11 bases between them. The germline V gene encodes CDR1 SGHTA and CDR2 FQGNSA. The CDR3 sequence is CASSLVSNMETQYF. CDR3 coding DNA: TGTGCCAGCAGCTTAGTGTCTAACATGGAGACCCAGTACTTC.

This clonotype was detected ten times or more. The rearrangement uses TRBV9 and TRBJ2-1; 7 bases map to TRBD1. J gave up 10 bases and V 0 bases, and 7 bases lay outside the gene matches. The length of the CDR3 is 14 residues. Germline V gives CDR1 SGDLS, CDR2 YYNGEE. CDR3 nucleotides: TGTGCCAGCAGCGTAGGACAGGGTTTTTGGGAGCAGTTCTTC. It specifies CASSVGQGFWEQFF. Full variable domain (rest looked up from reference TRBV9 and TRBJ2-1): DSGVTQTPKHLITATGQRVTLRCSPRSGDLSVYWYQQSLDQGLQFLIQYYNGEERAKGNILERFSAQQFPDLHSELNLSSLELGDSALYFCASSVGQGFWEQFFGPGTRLTVL.